Below are 26 T cell receptor beta chains sequenced from a single sample in a study of cytomegalovirus exposure and HLA in healthy donors. Measured with immunoSEQ multiplex PCR; TCRdb has only the in-frame clones, and not every one. Of roughly 130,000 clones listed, 85% to 90% were seen once; the top ten hold 1.4%. The sequencing sample was made of PBMCs. The receptors come from a man aged 25-45 years in good health and CMV-seronegative.

The chain uses TRBV19 and TRBJ2-2, with TRBD2 as a possible D gene (5 bases). Germline assignment: CDR1 LNHDA and CDR2 SQIVND (reference sequence). Trimming cost V 4 bases and J 6 bases, with 15 bases left between them. There are 15 residues in the CDR3. The CDR3 bases are TGTGCCAGTAGTACTCGGACGGGAACCGCCGGGGAGCTGTTTTTT. Protein sequence: CASSTRTGTAGELFF.

The rearrangement joins TRBV5-1 to TRBJ2-5, with 8 bases that match TRBD1. The germline gives CDR1 SGHRS, CDR2 YFSETQ. After removal of 2 bases from V and 6 bases from J, the junction contained 9 bases not matched to a gene. The CDR3 contains 15 residues. The CDR3 protein is CASSFSTGEVQTQYF. CDR3 nucleotides: TGCGCCAGCAGCTTCTCGACAGGGGAGGTCCAGACCCAGTACTTC. Based on the CDR3 plus reference TRBV5-1 and TRBJ2-5, the full variable domain is KAGVTQTPRYLIKTRGQQVTLSCSPISGHRSVSWYQQTPGQGLQFLFEYFSETQRNKGNFPGRFSGRQFSNSRSEMNVSTLELGDSALYLCASSFSTGEVQTQYFGPGTRLLVL.

The chain has TRBV30 and TRBJ2-2; D perhaps matches TRBD1 (5 bases). Trimming pared 3 bases from V and 3 bases from J, leaving 5 bases between. From germline, CDR1 is GTSNPN and CDR2 SVGIG (reference sequence). The CDR3 sequence is 12 residues long. The DNA for the CDR3 is TGTGCCTGGAGAGGGGACACCGGGGAGCTGTTTTTT. This translates into CAWRGDTGELFF.

The gene calls are TRBV5-6 and TRBJ2-5; 10 nucleotides line up with TRBD2. The CDR3 spans 17 residues. V lost 1 base, J lost 5 bases, and 11 bases stayed unmatched. Germline loops: CDR1 SGHDT, CDR2 YYEEEE. DNA of the CDR3: TGTGCCAGCAGCTTGTTTCGGCTAGCGGGAGAGGGGGAGACCCAGTACTTC. It translates to CASSLFRLAGEGETQYF. The complete variable domain, with remaining parts taken from reference TRBV5-6 and TRBJ2-5, reads DAGVTQSPTHLIKTRGQQVTLRCSPKSGHDTVSWYQQALGQGPQFIFQYYEEEERQRGNFPDRFSGHQFPNYSSELNVNALLLGDSALYLCASSLFRLAGEGETQYFGPGTRLLVL.

The gene calls are TRBV6-5 and TRBJ2-5; unclear D gene. This CDR3 comprises 13 residues. Per the germline V gene, CDR1 is MNHEY and CDR2 is SVGAGI. The V end was cut by 4 bases, the J end by 5 bases, with 11 bases between. Written as DNA, the CDR3 is TGTGCCAGCAGTTTACGGCGAGGCGAGACCCAGTACTTC. Translating it yields CASSLRRGETQYF.

This rearrangement joins TRBV28 to TRBJ2-1; 9 nucleotides line up with TRBD1. From germline, CDR1 is MDHEN and CDR2 SYDVKM. Trimming took 3 bases from V and 8 from J; bases not matched to a gene: 11. There are 16 residues in the CDR3. CDR3 residues: CASSFSPGQGGYEQFF. DNA of the CDR3: TGTGCCAGCAGTTTCTCACCGGGACAGGGAGGCTATGAGCAGTTCTTC.

The chain joins TRBV27 to TRBJ2-2; TRBD2 is a possible D gene (7 bases). The germline V gene has CDR1 MNHEY and CDR2 SMNVEV (reference sequence). The V end lost 2 bases, the J end lost 13 bases, and 17 bases lay between the germline ends. The CDR3 runs to 14 residues. The CDR3 region has the DNA TGTGCCAGCAGTTTAGATTGGGGGGGGGCCGGGCTGTTTTTT. As protein: CASSLDWGGAGLFF.

The gene calls are TRBV5-1 and TRBJ1-6; D is unresolved. Germline V gives CDR1 SGHRS, CDR2 YFSETQ. The CDR3 has 16 residues. V lost 4 bases, J lost 5 bases, and 16 bases lay in between. The CDR3 region is CASSLAAAGNNSPLHF. In DNA form, the CDR3 reads TGCGCCAGCAGCCTTGCAGCGGCGGGAAATAATTCACCCCTCCACTTT.

There are a few counts of this clone. J is TRBJ1-2 and V is TRBV10-3; TRBD1 agrees at 7 bases. The CDR3 length is 14 residues. V lost 2 bases and J lost 1; bases outside the gene matches: 1. CDR1 ENHRY and CDR2 SYGVKD come from the germline V gene. The DNA for the CDR3 is TGTGCCATCAGTGAGAGGGGGCGTAACTATGGCTACACCTTC. Translated: CAISERGRNYGYTF.

The chain carries TRBV11-2 and TRBJ2-3, with 8 bases that match TRBD1. The V gene end was trimmed by 5 bases and the J gene end by 0 bases; junction bases not matched to a gene: 4. Per the germline V gene, CDR1 is SGHAT and CDR2 is FQNNGV. The CDR3 length is 15 residues. The CDR3 here is CASSRTGYSTDTQYF. The CDR3 DNA follows: TGTGCCAGCAGCCGGACAGGGTATAGCACAGATACGCAGTATTTT.

On this clone itself: Other DNA sequences from this sample encode an identical CDR3 as well. The chain recombines TRBV5-1 with TRBJ2-3; D is possibly TRBD1 (5 bases). In germline, CDR1 is SGHRS, CDR2 YFSETQ. Trimming cost V 0 bases and J 4 bases, with 12 bases left between them. The CDR3 is 15 residues long. The DNA for the CDR3 is TGCGCCAGCAGCTTGGTTGGCAGGGCGGCAGATACGCAGTATTTT. This codes for CASSLVGRAADTQYF. Using reference TRBV5-1 and TRBJ2-3 for the parts outside the CDR3, the full variable domain is KAGVTQTPRYLIKTRGQQVTLSCSPISGHRSVSWYQQTPGQGLQFLFEYFSETQRNKGNFPGRFSGRQFSNSRSEMNVSTLELGDSALYLCASSLVGRAADTQYFGPGTRLTVL.

This clone has a single count. The chain has TRBV4-1 and TRBJ2-1; 7 bases map to TRBD2. The CDR3 length is 14 residues. The J segment lost 7 bases and the V segment lost 0 bases, leaving 3 bases of the junction unmatched. CDR1 and CDR2 (germline): MGHRA, YSYEKL. CDR3 loop: CASSQEWRGNEQFF. The DNA of the CDR3 is TGCGCCAGCAGCCAAGAATGGCGGGGGAATGAGCAGTTCTTC.

The chain is built from TRBV7-2 and TRBJ2-7, with 10 bases identical to TRBD2. The V and J ends lost 2 bases and 4 bases, in that order; junction bases with no gene match: 5. Germline V lookup: CDR1 SGHTA, CDR2 FQGNSA. The CDR3 consists of 15 residues. CDR3 amino acids: CASSLRSGREYEQYF. The CDR3 DNA reads as TGTGCCAGCAGCTTAAGGAGCGGGAGGGAATACGAGCAGTACTTC.

The chain carries TRBV7-2 and TRBJ2-5, with 8 nucleotides matching TRBD1. The V gene end was trimmed by 1 base and the J gene end by 2 bases; junction bases not matched to a gene: 6. CDR1 and CDR2 (germline): SGHTA, FQGNSA. The CDR3 is 16 amino acids. CDR3 sequence reads: CASSLGTGGLQETQYF. CDR3 DNA: TGTGCCAGCAGCTTAGGCACAGGGGGGTTACAAGAGACCCAGTACTTC.

V gene TRBV11-2 combines with J gene TRBJ1-4; D unresolved. CDR3 size: 14 residues. Germline CDR1 SGHAT, CDR2 FQNNGV. The ends were cut back, 5 bases at V and 2 bases at J, with 9 bases in the middle. CDR3 coding DNA: TGTGCCAGCAGCCCTGAGGCGACTAATGAAAAACTGTTTTTT. Protein: CASSPEATNEKLFF. The complete variable domain, with remaining parts taken from reference TRBV11-2 and TRBJ1-4, reads EAGVAQSPRYKIIEKRQSVAFWCNPISGHATLYWYQQILGQGPKLLIQFQNNGVVDDSQLPKDRFSAERLKGVDSTLKIQPAKLEDSAVYLCASSPEATNEKLFFGSGTQLSVL.

This clone was recorded once. The CDR3 region is CASSLGVPGTETQYF. CDR3 in DNA: TGTGCCAGCAGCTTAGGTGTCCCAGGTACAGAGACCCAGTACTTC. The V and J genes are TRBV11-2 and TRBJ2-5; no firm D call. CDR3 length: 15 residues. Trimming stripped 1 base from V and 4 bases from J, with 13 bases between. In germline, CDR1 is SGHAT, CDR2 FQNNGV.

The chain combines TRBV29-1 with TRBJ2-7, with a tentative D call TRBD1 (5 bases). The CDR3 consists of 12 residues. Looked up from germline, CDR1 is SQVTM and CDR2 is ANQGSEA. Trimming cost V 6 bases and J 1 base, with 10 bases left between them. The CDR3 protein is CSVGDRSYEQYF. Here the CDR3 DNA reads TGCAGCGTCGGAGACAGATCCTACGAGCAGTACTTC.

The chain has TRBV9 and TRBJ1-2; D unresolved. CDR1 is SGDLS, CDR2 YYNGEE, per germline. The length of the CDR3 is 13 residues. V lost 7 bases and J 0 bases, leaving 10 bases between the germline ends. The CDR3 nucleotides are TGTGCCAGCGGCCTTTATACTAACTATGGCTACACCTTC. Amino acid sequence: CASGLYTNYGYTF.

This clone was seen only once. This rearrangement joins TRBV7-9 to TRBJ2-1, with 16 bases aligning to TRBD2. The germline gives CDR1 SEHNR, CDR2 FQNEAQ (reference sequence). CDR3 length: 18 residues. Trimming took 8 bases from V and 12 from J; bases not matched to a gene: 19. The CDR3 DNA follows: TGTGCCAGCTCCCCCCTTCCGGGACTAGCGGGAGGGCCGGCTAGGCAGTTCTTC. Its protein is CASSPLPGLAGGPARQFF.

The chain employs TRBV14 and TRBJ1-1; tentatively, D is TRBD1 (6 bases). The CDR3 spans 14 residues. CDR1 and CDR2 from the germline V gene are SGHDN and FVKESK. Trimming cost V 2 bases and J 8 bases, with 15 bases left between them. The CDR3 coding sequence is TGTGCCAGCAGCCAACGAACAGGGATAACAGAAGCTTTCTTT. It translates to CASSQRTGITEAFF. The full variable domain, rest sourced from reference TRBV14 and TRBJ1-1, is EAGVTQFPSHSVIEKGQTVTLRCDPISGHDNLYWYRRVMGKEIKFLLHFVKESKQDESGMPNNRFLAERTGGTYSTLKVQPAELEDSGVYFCASSQRTGITEAFFGQGTRLTVV.

The chain carries TRBV4-3 and TRBJ1-4; D perhaps matches TRBD1 (5 bases). V was shortened by 8 bases and J by 0 bases, with 13 bases between the two germline ends. The CDR3 contains 15 residues. CDR1 is LGHNA and CDR2 is YSLEER in the germline V gene. CDR3 loop: CASSPTGATNEKLFF. The CDR3, as DNA: TGCGCCAGCTCCCCCACAGGTGCAACTAATGAAAAACTGTTTTTT.

The rearrangement uses TRBV16 and TRBJ2-7; 7 nucleotides line up with TRBD1. The CDR3 covers 15 residues. The germline CDR1 and CDR2 sequences are KGHSY and FQNENV. J lost 9 bases, V lost 3 bases, and 14 bases had no gene match. The CDR3 reads CASSHPGQLVSVQYF. The CDR3 DNA reads as TGTGCCAGCAGCCATCCGGGACAGCTAGTTTCGGTGCAGTACTTC.

This chain uses TRBV18 with TRBJ1-1; 9 nucleotides agree with TRBD1. Losses at the gene ends were 3 bases for V and 3 bases for J; bases not matched to a gene: 2. In germline, CDR1 is KGHSH, CDR2 LQKENI. The CDR3 is 14 residues long. CDR3 DNA sequence: TGTGCCAGCTCACCCCGGGACAGGGACACTGAAGCTTTCTTT. Encoded protein: CASSPRDRDTEAFF. The entire variable domain, with the rest obtained from reference TRBV18 and TRBJ1-1, is as follows: NAGVMQNPRHLVRRRGQEARLRCSPMKGHSHVYWYRQLPEEGLKFMVYLQKENIIDESGMPKERFSAEFPKEGPSILRIQQVVRGDSAAYFCASSPRDRDTEAFFGQGTRLTVV.

The V gene is TRBV29-1, the J gene TRBJ2-1; D is unresolved. CDR3 length: 10 residues. Per the germline V gene, CDR1 is SQVTM and CDR2 is ANQGSEA. The V end was cut by 5 bases, the J end by 8 bases, with 7 bases between. This CDR3 is CSVSRDEQFF. In DNA, the CDR3 is TGCAGCGTTTCTCGGGATGAGCAGTTCTTC.

This clone was counted a few times. The V and J genes are TRBV5-4 and TRBJ2-7, with 7 bases lining up with TRBD2. V lost 4 bases to trimming and J lost 2 bases; unmatched junction nucleotides: 6. The CDR3 contains 14 residues. The germline V gene encodes CDR1 SGHNT and CDR2 YYREEE (reference sequence). DNA for the CDR3: TGTGCCAGCAGCCCGGGACTAACTACCTACGAGCAGTACTTC. This translates into CASSPGLTTYEQYF.

The chain employs TRBV5-1 and TRBJ1-5; a possible D gene is TRBD1 (5 bases). The CDR3 is 17 amino acids. V lost 4 bases to trimming and J lost 0 bases, with 17 bases between them. The germline gives CDR1 SGHRS, CDR2 YFSETQ. CDR3 nucleotides: TGCGCCAGCAGCCCTGATTGGGGGGACCCTAGCAATCAGCCCCAGCATTTT. The encoded protein is CASSPDWGDPSNQPQHF.